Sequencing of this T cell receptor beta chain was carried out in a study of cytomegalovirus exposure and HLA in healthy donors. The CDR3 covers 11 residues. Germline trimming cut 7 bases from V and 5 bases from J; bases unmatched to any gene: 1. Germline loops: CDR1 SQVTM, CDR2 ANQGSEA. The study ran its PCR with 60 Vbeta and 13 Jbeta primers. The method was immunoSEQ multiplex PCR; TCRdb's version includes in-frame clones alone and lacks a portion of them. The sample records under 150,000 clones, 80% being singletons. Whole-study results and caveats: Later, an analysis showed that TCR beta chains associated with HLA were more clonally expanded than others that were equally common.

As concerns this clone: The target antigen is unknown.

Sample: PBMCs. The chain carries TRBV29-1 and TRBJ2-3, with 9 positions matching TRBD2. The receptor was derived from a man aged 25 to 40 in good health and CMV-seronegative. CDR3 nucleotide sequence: TGCAGCGGTAGCGGGAGAGATACGCAGTATTTT. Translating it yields CSGSGRDTQYF.